One T cell receptor (beta chain) is described in this entry. These data originate in a study of blood T cell repertoires in COVID-19. In the study overall: COVID-19 samples from acute and convalescent phases originated in the United States, Italy and Spain. PBMCs, B-cell-depleted T cells, or T cells provided the cDNA or gDNA that made up the material.

There are 18 residues in the CDR3. Germline V lookup: CDR1 KGHSH, CDR2 LQKENI. With 0 bases clipped from V and 4 bases from J, the junction kept 9 bases outside the gene matches. Per the original methods: Reference gene primer amplification yielded estimated nucleated cell counts. This table comes from immunoSEQ multiplex PCR, and its TCRdb copy is limited to in-frame clones, with some not included. Clone size and V and J calls were adopted from that table, with D and trimming inferred from the DNA. This table holds hundreds of thousands of clones, roughly 85% found once. The J gene is TRBJ2-3, the V gene TRBV18; 11 bases agree with TRBD2. The sample taken for sequencing was peripheral blood. The receptor was isolated from a woman aged 18 to 35 who had recovered from COVID-19. The DNA for the CDR3 is TGTGCCAGCTCACCACCGCTACTAGCGGGAGTTGACGCAGATACGCAGTATTTT. Its protein is CASSPPLLAGVDADTQYF. The whole variable domain, filled in from reference TRBV18 and TRBJ2-3, reads NAGVMQNPRHLVRRRGQEARLRCSPMKGHSHVYWYRQLPEEGLKFMVYLQKENIIDESGMPKERFSAEFPKEGPSILRIQQVVRGDSAAYFCASSPPLLAGVDADTQYFGPGTRLTVL.